A selection of T cell receptor beta chains follows, all from one sample in a study of OX40 agonist ivuxolimab in advanced cancers. TCRdb's copy holds only in-frame clones and misses some; the assay was immunoSEQ multiplex PCR. Of tens of thousands of clones in the sample, approximately 90% were seen once. The sample here was CD4+ or CD8+ T cells sorted from blood, taken in a trial of the OX40 agonist ivuxolimab. The source is an adult with an advanced solid tumor such as melanoma, head and neck, liver or kidney cancer. Each CDR3 is given with its conserved first and last residue. D genes are given only for firm matches. Clone size is shown for a subset of rows, as once, few, many or a class of expanded clone.

TRBJ2-5,NA,NA,TRBV7-9,CASSLQGRETQYF,TGTGCCAGCAGCTTACAGGGGCGAGAGACCCAGTACTTC
TRBJ2-3,TRBD2,NA,TRBV28,CASSLTASGNTDTQYF,TGTGCCAGCAGTTTAACGGCTAGCGGGAATACAGATACGCAGTATTTT
TRBJ2-7,TRBD1,NA,TRBV7-9,CAGSLDTLSTGSTYEQYF,TGTGCCGGCAGCTTAGACACCTTATCGACAGGGTCCACCTACGAGCAGTACTTC
TRBJ1-1,TRBD1,NA,TRBV4-1,CASSHQQGGTEAFF,TGCGCCAGCAGCCACCAACAGGGGGGCACTGAAGCTTTCTTT
TRBJ2-7,NA,once,TRBV27,CASSQEGGVQYF,TGTGCCAGCAGCCAAGAGGGGGGCGTGCAGTACTTC
TRBJ2-7,NA,few,TRBV7-9,CASSSRAYEQYF,TGTGCCAGCAGCTCAAGAGCCTACGAGCAGTACTTC
TRBJ2-1,NA,NA,TRBV14,CASSSTSSYNEQFF,TGTGCCAGCAGTAGCACAAGCTCCTACAATGAGCAGTTCTTC
TRBJ2-1,NA,few,TRBV7-9,CASSLFPGVELFF,TGTGCCAGCAGCTTATTCCCGGGAGTGGAGCTGTTCTTC
TRBJ1-5,TRBD1,NA,TRBV19,CASQTGTASNQPQHF,TGTGCCAGTCAGACCGGGACAGCTAGCAATCAGCCCCAGCATTTT
TRBJ2-3,NA,NA,TRBV2,CASRGIVAGTTLRALTSTDTQYF,TGTGCCAGCAGGGGGATTGTGGCGGGAACTACCCTGAGAGCACTTACTAGCACAGATACGCAGTATTTT
TRBJ2-3,NA,NA,TRBV5-4,CASSFRLADTQYF,TGTGCCAGCAGCTTTAGATTAGCAGATACGCAGTATTTT
TRBJ2-5,NA,NA,TRBV11-3,CASSLGGGEETQYF,TGTGCCAGCAGCTTAGGCGGGGGCGAGGAGACCCAGTACTTC
TRBJ2-4,TRBD2,once,TRBV7-8,CASSLRGGRAKNIQYF,TGTGCCAGCAGCTTACGCGGGGGTAGGGCCAAAAACATTCAGTACTTC
TRBJ1-1,NA,few,TRBV28,CASGWRGMNTEAFF,TGTGCCAGCGGGTGGAGGGGGATGAACACTGAAGCTTTCTTT
TRBJ1-2,TRBD1,NA,TRBV30,CAWNEAGGGYGYTF,TGTGCCTGGAACGAGGCAGGGGGCGGCTATGGCTACACCTTC
TRBJ2-7,NA,few,TRBV6-6,CASRTGIQTYEQYF,TGTGCCAGCCGTACAGGGATCCAGACCTACGAGCAGTACTTC
TRBJ1-1,NA,NA,TRBV4-1,CASSHETPEAFF,TGCGCCAGCAGCCACGAAACACCCGAAGCTTTCTTT
TRBJ2-2,TRBD1,NA,TRBV16,CASSRTGDNTGELFF,TGTGCCAGCAGCCGGACAGGAGACAACACCGGGGAGCTGTTTTTT
TRBJ2-3,NA,NA,TRBV18,CASLAGSTDTQYF,TGTGCCAGCCTGGCGGGGAGCACAGATACGCAGTATTTT
TRBJ2-7,NA,NA,TRBV27,CASSLLGSSEQYF,TGTGCCAGCAGTTTGCTAGGGTCCTCGGAGCAGTACTTC
TRBJ2-7,NA,NA,TRBV5-1,CASSKETVASVSGGEEQYF,TGCGCCAGCAGCAAGGAGACTGTTGCTTCGGTAAGTGGAGGAGAGGAGCAGTACTTC
TRBJ2-3,TRBD2,NA,TRBV4-1,CASSQQTLAGGLTDTQYF,TGCGCCAGCAGCCAACAAACACTAGCGGGGGGGCTCACAGATACGCAGTATTTT
TRBJ2-3,NA,NA,TRBV10-2,CASSTRNDDTQYF,TGCGCCAGCAGCACTAGGAATGATGATACGCAGTATTTT
TRBJ2-6,NA,NA,TRBV19,CASSIFELSGANVLTF,TGTGCCAGTAGTATATTTGAGCTCTCTGGGGCCAACGTCCTGACTTTC
TRBJ2-7,NA,once,TRBV11-2,CASTQLKGLASYEQYF,TGTGCCAGCACCCAACTGAAGGGATTAGCATCCTACGAGCAGTACTTC
TRBJ2-1,TRBD2,NA,TRBV5-5,CASSLEGTSPYNEQFF,TGTGCCAGCAGCTTGGAAGGGACTAGCCCCTACAATGAGCAGTTCTTC
TRBJ1-1,NA,few,TRBV7-6,CASSPLGVEAFF,TGTGCCAGCAGCCCCCTAGGAGTAGAAGCTTTCTTT
TRBJ2-2,NA,NA,TRBV4-1,CASSQELLGATGELFF,TGCGCCAGCAGCCAAGAACTCTTGGGAGCCACCGGGGAGCTGTTTTTT
TRBJ2-1,NA,NA,TRBV30,CAWTTVSGYNEQFF,TGTGCCTGGACTACCGTCAGCGGATACAATGAGCAGTTCTTC
TRBJ2-1,NA,NA,TRBV27,CASSLSQGAYNEQFF,TGTGCCAGCAGTTTATCCCAGGGAGCTTACAATGAGCAGTTCTTC
TRBJ2-2,TRBD2,NA,TRBV10-3,CAISEFERGLAGGLGTGELFF,TGTGCCATCAGTGAATTTGAACGGGGACTAGCGGGAGGGTTAGGCACCGGGGAGCTGTTTTTT
TRBJ1-4,NA,NA,TRBV14,CASSQDSSWRNEKLFF,TGTGCCAGCAGCCAAGATTCGTCCTGGCGGAATGAAAAACTGTTTTTT
TRBJ1-1,NA,NA,TRBV4-1,CASSHPQGGRNTEAFF,TGCGCCAGCAGCCACCCCCAGGGAGGTAGGAACACTGAAGCTTTCTTT
TRBJ2-7,NA,few,TRBV6-5,CASTGTETYEQYF,TGTGCCAGCACCGGGACGGAGACATACGAGCAGTACTTC
TRBJ1-1,NA,NA,TRBV7-6,CASSSPPQGNTEAFF,TGTGCCAGCAGCTCCCCTCCTCAGGGGAACACTGAAGCTTTCTTT
TRBJ1-5,NA,NA,TRBV2,CASSERGNQPQHF,TGTGCCAGCAGTGAACGAGGCAATCAGCCCCAGCATTTT
TRBJ2-1,NA,NA,TRBV9,CASSASRGLSYNEQFF,TGTGCCAGCAGCGCGAGTCGGGGGCTCTCCTACAATGAGCAGTTCTTC
TRBJ1-5,NA,NA,TRBV15,CATSRDNARMSSNQPQHF,TGTGCCACCAGCAGAGATAACGCCAGAATGTCAAGCAATCAGCCCCAGCATTTT
TRBJ1-5,NA,NA,TRBV10-1,CASSEGLATQKDSNQPQHF,TGCGCCAGCAGTGAGGGCCTCGCTACACAGAAAGATAGCAATCAGCCCCAGCATTTT
TRBJ2-7,NA,NA,TRBV30,CAWTGGNSYEQYF,TGTGCCTGGACTGGGGGCAACTCCTACGAGCAGTACTTC
TRBJ2-7,TRBD1,NA,TRBV30,CAWSVWTGGTYEQYF,TGTGCCTGGAGTGTATGGACAGGGGGTACCTACGAGCAGTACTTC